This T cell receptor beta chain was recovered during a study of PD-1 blockade in classical Hodgkin lymphoma. In the study overall: Nivolumab dosing for patients was 3 mg/kg, administered intravenously every 2 weeks.

Germline loops: CDR1 SEHNR, CDR2 FQNEAQ (reference sequence). This CDR3 is built from 15 residues. J was trimmed by 7 bases and V by 0 bases; bases with no gene match: 5. Each patient experienced a relapse that followed autologous stem cell transplantation, and brentuximab vedotin exposure varied. Best overall response was complete response, partial response or progressive disease in these relapsed/refractory classical Hodgkin lymphoma patients. Some clones are missing from TCRdb's copy, which holds only in-frame ones; the method was immunoSEQ multiplex PCR. The table records almost 85,000 clones, approximately 88% of them present only once.

The receptor was derived from a human donor with classical Hodgkin lymphoma. The chain recombines TRBV7-9 with TRBJ1-4, with TRBD1 identical over 7 bases. The sample was peripheral blood mononuclear cells (PBMCs), taken at baseline. In DNA form, the CDR3 reads TGTGCCAGCAGCTTAGCTACGACAGGGTTTGAAAAACTGTTTTTT. It codes for CASSLATTGFEKLFF.